The clone carrying this T cell receptor (beta chain) came up a few times. Its antigen is unknown. V shed 6 bases and J 4 bases; nucleotides not matched to a gene: 4. The V gene's germline CDR1 is LNHDA and CDR2 SQIVND (reference sequence). CDR3 length: 14 amino acids. This sample stems from a study of cytomegalovirus exposure and HLA in healthy donors. The PCR ran on 60 Vbeta and 13 Jbeta primers. Only in-frame clones appear in the TCRdb table, and some are missing; sequencing was by immunoSEQ multiplex PCR. The sample has under 200,000 clones; 68% are singletons. Study results and limitations: More clonal expansion characterized HLA-associated TCR beta chains than equally common others in a later analysis.

This TCR derives from a woman aged 40 to 55 in good health and CMV-seropositive. Sequencing was done on a sample of PBMCs. The chain employs TRBV19 and TRBJ2-7; 12 bases match TRBD1. The CDR3 coding sequence is TGTGCCAGTAGCCGGGACAGGGGGCGATACGAGCAGTACTTC. Translating it yields CASSRDRGRYEQYF.